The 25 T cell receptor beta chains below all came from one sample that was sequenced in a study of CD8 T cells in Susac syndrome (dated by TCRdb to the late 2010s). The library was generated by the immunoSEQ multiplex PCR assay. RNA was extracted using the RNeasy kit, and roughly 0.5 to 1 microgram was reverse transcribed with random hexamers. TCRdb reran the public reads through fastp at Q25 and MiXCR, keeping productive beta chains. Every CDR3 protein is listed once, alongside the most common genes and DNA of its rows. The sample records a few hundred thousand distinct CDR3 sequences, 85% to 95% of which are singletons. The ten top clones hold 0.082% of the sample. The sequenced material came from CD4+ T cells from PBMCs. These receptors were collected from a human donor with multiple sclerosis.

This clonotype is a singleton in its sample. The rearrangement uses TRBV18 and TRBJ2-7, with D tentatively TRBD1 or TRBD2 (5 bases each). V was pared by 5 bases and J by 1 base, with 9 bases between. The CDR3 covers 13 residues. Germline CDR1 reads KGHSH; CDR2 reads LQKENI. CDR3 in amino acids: CASSGDGSYEQYV. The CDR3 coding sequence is TGTGCCAGCTCAGGGGACGGTTCCTACGAGCAGTACGTC.

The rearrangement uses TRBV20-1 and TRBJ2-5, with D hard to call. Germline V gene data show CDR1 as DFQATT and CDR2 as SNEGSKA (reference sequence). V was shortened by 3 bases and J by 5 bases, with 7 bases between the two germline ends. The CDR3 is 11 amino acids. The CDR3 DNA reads TGCAGTGCTAGTTCTGGTGAGACCCAGTACTTC. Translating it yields CSASSGETQYF.

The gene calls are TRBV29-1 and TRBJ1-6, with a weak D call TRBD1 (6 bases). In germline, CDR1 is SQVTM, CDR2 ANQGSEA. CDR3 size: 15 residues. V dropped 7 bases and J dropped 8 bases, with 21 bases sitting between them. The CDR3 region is CSASWGARGDSPLHF. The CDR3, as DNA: TGCAGCGCGTCCTGGGGGGCGCGAGGAGATTCACCCCTCCACTTT.

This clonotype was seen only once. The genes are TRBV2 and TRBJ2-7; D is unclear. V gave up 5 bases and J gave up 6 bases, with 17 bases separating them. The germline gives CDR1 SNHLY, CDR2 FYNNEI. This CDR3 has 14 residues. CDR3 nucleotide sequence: TGTGCCAGCAGTCAAGACTTTTCGAACGGCGAGCAGTACTTC. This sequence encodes CASSQDFSNGEQYF.

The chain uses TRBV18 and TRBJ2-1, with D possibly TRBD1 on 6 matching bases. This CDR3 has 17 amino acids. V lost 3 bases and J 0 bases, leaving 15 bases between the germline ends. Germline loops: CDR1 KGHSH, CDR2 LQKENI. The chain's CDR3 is CASSPTGTLSSYNEQFF. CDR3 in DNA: TGTGCCAGCTCACCCACAGGGACCCTGAGCTCCTACAATGAGCAGTTCTTC.

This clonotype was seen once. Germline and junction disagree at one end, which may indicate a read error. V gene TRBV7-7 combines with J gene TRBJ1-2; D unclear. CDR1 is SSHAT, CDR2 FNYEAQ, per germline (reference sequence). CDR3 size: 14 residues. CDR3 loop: CASSPIPRVEGYTF. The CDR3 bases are TGTGCTAGCAGCCCTATACCTAGAGTGGAAGGCTACACCTTC.

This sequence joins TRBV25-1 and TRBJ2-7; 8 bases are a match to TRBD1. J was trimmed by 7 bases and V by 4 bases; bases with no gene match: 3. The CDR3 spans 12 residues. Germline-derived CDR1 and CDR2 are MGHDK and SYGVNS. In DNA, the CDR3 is TGTGCCAGCAGTGGGACAGGGAGTGAGCAGTACTTC. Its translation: CASSGTGSEQYF.

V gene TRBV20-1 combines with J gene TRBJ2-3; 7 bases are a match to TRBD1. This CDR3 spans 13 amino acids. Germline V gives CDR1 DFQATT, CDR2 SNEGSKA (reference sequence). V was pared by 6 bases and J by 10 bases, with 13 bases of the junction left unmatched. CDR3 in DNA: TGCAGTGCCCACAGGGGCCTCGGGGCTGCGCAGTATTTT. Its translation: CSAHRGLGAAQYF.

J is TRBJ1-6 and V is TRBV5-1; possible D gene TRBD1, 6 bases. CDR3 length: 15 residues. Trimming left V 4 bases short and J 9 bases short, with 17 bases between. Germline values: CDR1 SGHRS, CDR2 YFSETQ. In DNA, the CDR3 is TGCGCCAGCAGCCCCCAGGAGGGGGACACTTCACCCCTCCACTTT. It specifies CASSPQEGDTSPLHF.

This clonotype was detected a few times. The CDR3 nucleotides read TGTGCCAGCAGTTATCAGGGGGCGGCTAATGAAAAACTGTTTTTT. Translated: CASSYQGAANEKLFF. The V and J genes are TRBV6-5 and TRBJ1-4; the match to TRBD1 covers 8 bases. V shed 3 bases, J shed 3 bases, and the junction held 3 bases outside the gene matches. Germline V gene data show CDR1 as MNHEY and CDR2 as SVGAGI. The CDR3 extends over 15 amino acids.

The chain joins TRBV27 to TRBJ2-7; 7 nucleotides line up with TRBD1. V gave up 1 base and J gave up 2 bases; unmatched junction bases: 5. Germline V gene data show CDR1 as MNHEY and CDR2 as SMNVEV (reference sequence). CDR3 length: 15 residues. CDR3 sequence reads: CASSLLGQGAYEQYF. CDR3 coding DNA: TGTGCCAGCAGTTTATTAGGGCAGGGGGCCTACGAGCAGTACTTC.

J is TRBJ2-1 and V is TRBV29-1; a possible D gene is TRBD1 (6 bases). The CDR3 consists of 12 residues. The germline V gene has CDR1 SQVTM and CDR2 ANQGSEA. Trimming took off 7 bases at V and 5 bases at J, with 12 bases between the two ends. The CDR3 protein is CSAGTLNNEQFF. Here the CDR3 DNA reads TGCAGCGCCGGGACACTAAACAATGAGCAGTTCTTC.

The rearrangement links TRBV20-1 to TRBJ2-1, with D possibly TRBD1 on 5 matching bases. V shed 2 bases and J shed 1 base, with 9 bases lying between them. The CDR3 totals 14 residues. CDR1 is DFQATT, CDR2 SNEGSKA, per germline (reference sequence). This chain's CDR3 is CSARQGGSYNEQFF. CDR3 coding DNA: TGCAGTGCTAGACAGGGTGGGTCCTACAATGAGCAGTTCTTC.

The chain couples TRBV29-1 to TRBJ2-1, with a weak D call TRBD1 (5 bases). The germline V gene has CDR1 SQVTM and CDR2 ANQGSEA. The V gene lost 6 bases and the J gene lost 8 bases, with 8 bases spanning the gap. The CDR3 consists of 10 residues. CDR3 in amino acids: CSVLGDEQFF. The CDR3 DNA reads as TGCAGCGTGCTAGGGGATGAGCAGTTCTTC.

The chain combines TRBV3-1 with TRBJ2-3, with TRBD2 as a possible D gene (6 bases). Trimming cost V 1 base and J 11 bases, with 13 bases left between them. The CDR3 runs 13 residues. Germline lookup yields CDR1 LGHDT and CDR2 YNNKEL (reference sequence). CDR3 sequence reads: CASSQGRERGQYF. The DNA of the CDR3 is TGTGCCAGCAGCCAAGGGAGGGAGCGAGGGCAGTATTTT.

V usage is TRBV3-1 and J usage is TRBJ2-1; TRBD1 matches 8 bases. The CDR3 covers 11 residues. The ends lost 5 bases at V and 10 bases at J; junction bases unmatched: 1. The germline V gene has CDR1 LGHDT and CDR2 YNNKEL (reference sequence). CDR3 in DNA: TGTGCCAGCAGCGGACAGGGAGAGCAGTTCTTC. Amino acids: CASSGQGEQFF.

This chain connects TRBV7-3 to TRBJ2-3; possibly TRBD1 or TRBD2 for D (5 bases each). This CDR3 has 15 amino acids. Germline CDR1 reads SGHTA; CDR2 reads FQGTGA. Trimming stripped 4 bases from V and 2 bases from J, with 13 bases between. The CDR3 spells CASSSFGGNTDTQYF. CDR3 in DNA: TGTGCCAGCAGCTCATTTGGGGGAAACACAGATACGCAGTATTTT.

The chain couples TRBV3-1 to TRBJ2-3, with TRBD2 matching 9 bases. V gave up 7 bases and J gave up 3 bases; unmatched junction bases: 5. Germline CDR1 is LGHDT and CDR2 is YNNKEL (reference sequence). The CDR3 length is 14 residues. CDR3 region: CASKLAGETDTQYF. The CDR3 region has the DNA TGTGCCAGCAAATTAGCGGGGGAAACAGATACGCAGTATTTT.

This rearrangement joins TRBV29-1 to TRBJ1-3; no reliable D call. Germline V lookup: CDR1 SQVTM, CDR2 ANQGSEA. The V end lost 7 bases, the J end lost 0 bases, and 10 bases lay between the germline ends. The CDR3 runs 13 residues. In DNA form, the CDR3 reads TGCAGCGCTGTACAGACCTCTGGAAACACCATATATTTT. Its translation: CSAVQTSGNTIYF.

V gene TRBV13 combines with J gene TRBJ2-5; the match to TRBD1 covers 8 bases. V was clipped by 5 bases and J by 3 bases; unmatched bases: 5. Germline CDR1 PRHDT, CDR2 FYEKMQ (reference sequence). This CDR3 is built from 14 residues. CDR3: CASSTTQGEETQYF. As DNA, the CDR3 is TGTGCCAGCAGCACCACACAGGGGGAAGAGACCCAGTACTTC.

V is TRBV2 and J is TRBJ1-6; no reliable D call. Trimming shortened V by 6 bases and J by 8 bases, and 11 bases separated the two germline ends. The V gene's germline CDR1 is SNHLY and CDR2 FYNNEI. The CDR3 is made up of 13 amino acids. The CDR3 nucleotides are TGTGCCAGCAGAACAACCGAGGATTCACCCCTCCACTTT. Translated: CASRTTEDSPLHF.

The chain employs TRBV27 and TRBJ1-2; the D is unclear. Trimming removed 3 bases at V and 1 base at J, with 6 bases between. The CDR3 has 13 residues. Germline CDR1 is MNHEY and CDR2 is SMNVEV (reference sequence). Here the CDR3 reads CASSFSGNYGYTF. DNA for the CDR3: TGTGCCAGCAGTTTTTCGGGTAACTATGGCTACACCTTC.

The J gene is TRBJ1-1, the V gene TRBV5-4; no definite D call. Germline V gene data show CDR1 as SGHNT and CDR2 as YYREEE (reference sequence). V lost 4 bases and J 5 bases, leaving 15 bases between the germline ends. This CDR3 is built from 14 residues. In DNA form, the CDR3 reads TGTGCCAGCAGCCGCGGCCTCGGAGGAACTGAAGCTTTCTTT. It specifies CASSRGLGGTEAFF. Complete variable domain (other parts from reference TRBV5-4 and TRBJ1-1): ETGVTQSPTHLIKTRGQQVTLRCSSQSGHNTVSWYQQALGQGPQFIFQYYREEENGRGNFPPRFSGLQFPNYSSELNVNALELDDSALYLCASSRGLGGTEAFFGQGTRLTVV.

Here the CDR3 reads CASRFQTGSPTYEQYV. The DNA of the CDR3 is TGTGCCAGCAGGTTTCAGACAGGCTCGCCCACCTACGAGCAGTACGTC. The gene calls are TRBV2 and TRBJ2-7; weak D call: TRBD1 (6 bases). Germline assignment: CDR1 SNHLY and CDR2 FYNNEI. Trimming cost V 6 bases and J 2 bases, with 20 bases left between them. This CDR3 spans 16 amino acids.

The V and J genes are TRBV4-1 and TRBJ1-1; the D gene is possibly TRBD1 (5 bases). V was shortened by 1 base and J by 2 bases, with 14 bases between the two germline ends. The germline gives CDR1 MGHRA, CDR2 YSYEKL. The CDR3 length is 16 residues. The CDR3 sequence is CASSQGGKGLNTEAFF. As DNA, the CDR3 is TGCGCCAGCAGCCAAGGAGGAAAGGGGCTAAACACTGAAGCTTTCTTT.